The clone carrying this TCR beta chain has ten or more counts. The antigen is not known. This record comes from a study of CD8 T cells in ankylosing spondylitis. From the 5' RACE reads, TCRdb called clonotypes with MiXCR, one entry per CDR3 protein. The sample lists 700,000 to 850,000 distinct CDR3 sequences, approximately 10% seen once, with roughly 0.51% in the top ten. Study-level findings and limits: Researchers report that disease-linked clones proved CD8+ and relatively rare in peripheral blood. There was a TCR beta motif, made of 7 to 9 highly homologous variants, that appeared characteristic of ankylosing spondylitis blood.

J gave up 1 base and V 5 bases, and 3 bases lay outside the gene matches. CDR1 DFQATT and CDR2 SNEGSKA come from the germline V gene (reference sequence). CDR3 length: 13 residues. The chain uses TRBV20-1 and TRBJ1-1, with 8 positions matching TRBD1. The TCR sequence derives from a male donor with ankylosing spondylitis. What was sequenced was blood, either unsorted or a sorted T cell fraction (not recorded which). This CDR3 is CSAPDRGNTEAFF. CDR3 DNA: TGCAGTGCTCCCGACAGGGGGAACACTGAAGCTTTCTTT.